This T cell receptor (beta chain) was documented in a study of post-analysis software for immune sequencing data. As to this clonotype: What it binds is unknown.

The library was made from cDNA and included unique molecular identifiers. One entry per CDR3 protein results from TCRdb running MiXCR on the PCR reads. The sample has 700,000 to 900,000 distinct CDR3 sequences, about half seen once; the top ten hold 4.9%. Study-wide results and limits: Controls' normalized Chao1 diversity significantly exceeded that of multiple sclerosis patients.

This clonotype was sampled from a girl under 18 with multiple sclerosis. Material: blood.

CDR3 coding DNA: TGCAGTGCTAGAGTGAGACAGCTACCCTACGAGCAGTACTTC. It encodes CSARVRQLPYEQYF. V and J are TRBV20-1 and TRBJ2-7, with D possibly being TRBD1 (5 bases). The CDR3 spans 14 residues. The germline gives CDR1 DFQATT, CDR2 SNEGSKA (reference sequence). Trimming took 1 base from V and 2 from J, leaving 12 bases between them.